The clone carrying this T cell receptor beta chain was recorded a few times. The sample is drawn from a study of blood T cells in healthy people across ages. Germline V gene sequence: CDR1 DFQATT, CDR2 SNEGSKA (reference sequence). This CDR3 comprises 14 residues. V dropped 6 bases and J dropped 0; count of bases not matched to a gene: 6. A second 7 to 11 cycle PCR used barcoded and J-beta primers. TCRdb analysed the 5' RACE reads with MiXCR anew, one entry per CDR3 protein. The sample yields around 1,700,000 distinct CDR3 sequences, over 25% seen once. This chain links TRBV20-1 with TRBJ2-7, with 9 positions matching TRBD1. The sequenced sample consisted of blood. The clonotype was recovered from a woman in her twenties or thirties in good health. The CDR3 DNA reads TGCAGTGCCCTGACAGGGGGGGGCTCCTACGAGCAGTACTTC. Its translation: CSALTGGGSYEQYF.